These 21 T cell receptor beta chains came from one sample sequenced in a study of CD8 T cells in ankylosing spondylitis. Study results and limitations: The study identified a TCR beta motif of eight highly homologous variants that appeared characteristic of ankylosing spondylitis blood.

These TCRs are of unknown antigen specificity. Each CDR3 protein is one row after TCRdb ran MiXCR on the 5' RACE reads. The sample yields fewer than 500,000 distinct CDR3 sequences, approximately 20% seen once. Sequenced sample: blood, either unsorted or a sorted T cell fraction (not recorded which). These receptors all come from a male donor with ankylosing spondylitis.

This clonotype has a handful of counts. The chain uses TRBV30 and TRBJ2-5; TRBD2 aligns across 13 bases. The germline gives CDR1 GTSNPN, CDR2 SVGIG (reference sequence). The V gene end was trimmed by 8 bases and the J gene end by 2 bases; junction bases not matched to a gene: 2. The CDR3 is 13 amino acids. Here the CDR3 DNA reads TGTGCCGGGACTAGCGGGGCTCAAGAGACCCAGTACTTC. Its translation is CAGTSGAQETQYF. Together with reference TRBV30 and TRBJ2-5, the CDR3 gives the full variable domain: SQTIHQWPATLVQPVGSPLSLECTVEGTSNPNLYWYRQAAGRGLQLLFYSVGIGQISSEVPQNLSASRPQDRQFILSSKKLLLSDSGFYLCAGTSGAQETQYFGPGTRLLVL.

The chain combines TRBV28 with TRBJ1-6; perhaps TRBD1 as D (5 bases). Germline lookup yields CDR1 MDHEN and CDR2 SYDVKM. The ends were cut back, 6 bases at V and 9 bases at J, with 15 bases in the middle. The CDR3 runs 14 residues. This chain's CDR3 is CASRGTSTISPLHF. DNA for the CDR3: TGTGCCAGCAGGGGGACCTCCACTATTTCACCCCTCCACTTT.

This clonotype appeared a few times. The rearrangement links TRBV20-1 to TRBJ2-2; a weak D match, TRBD2 (5 bases). V shed 6 bases and J shed 0 bases, with 11 bases lying between them. This CDR3 region has 14 residues. Germline CDR1 and CDR2: DFQATT and SNEGSKA (reference sequence). CDR3 bases: TGCAGTGCCAACCGAGCGGCGAACACCGGGGAGCTGTTTTTT. Protein: CSANRAANTGELFF.

The rearrangement joins TRBV18 to TRBJ2-5; tentative D call: TRBD1 (6 bases). Germline V lookup: CDR1 KGHSH, CDR2 LQKENI. Trimming left V 1 base short and J 2 bases short, with 14 bases between. This CDR3 is built from 16 residues. DNA for the CDR3: TGTGCCAGCTCACCACGCGGTGGGGGCCTACAAGAGACCCAGTACTTC. Its protein is CASSPRGGGLQETQYF.

The table lists this clonotype with a few counts. The V gene is TRBV28, the J gene TRBJ1-2; 9 nucleotides agree with TRBD1. V trimming: 3 bases; J trimming: 2 bases; junction bases outside the gene matches: 10. The CDR3 extends over 17 amino acids. Per germline, CDR1 MDHEN and CDR2 SYDVKM. The CDR3: CASSFPLGTGTNYGYTF. CDR3 coding DNA: TGTGCCAGCAGTTTTCCCCTCGGGACAGGGACAAACTATGGCTACACCTTC.

The chain carries TRBV12-5 and TRBJ1-2, with D hard to call. Trimming left V 0 bases short and J 6 bases short, with 26 bases between. The CDR3 length is 19 residues. Per germline, CDR1 LGHNT and CDR2 FRNRAP. The CDR3 here is CASGLVRSPSDRRVDGYTF. DNA for the CDR3: TGTGCTAGTGGTTTGGTACGTAGCCCCTCCGATCGAAGGGTCGATGGCTACACCTTC.

Regarding this clonotype: A junction end diverges from the germline sequence, so it may reflect a read error. The V gene is TRBV5-1, the J gene TRBJ1-3; the D gene is possibly TRBD1 (6 bases). Germline-derived CDR1 and CDR2 are SGHRS and YFSETQ. The CDR3 spans 16 residues. Written as DNA, the CDR3 is TGCGCTAGCAGCTTGGCGGGGGCGGTCTCTGGAAACACCATATATTTT. This codes for CASSLAGAVSGNTIYF. Variable domain in full (rest from reference TRBV5-1 and TRBJ1-3): KAGVTQTPRYLIKTRGQQVTLSCSPISGHRSVSWYQQTPGQGLQFLFEYFSETQRNKGNFPGRFSGRQFSNSRSEMNVSTLELGDSALYLCASSLAGAVSGNTIYFGEGSWLTVV.

This clonotype was picked up a small number of times. The chain has TRBV6-1 and TRBJ2-1, with 10 bases that match TRBD1. Germline V gene sequence: CDR1 MNHNS, CDR2 SASEGT. J lost 2 bases, V lost 5 bases, and 6 bases had no gene match. The CDR3 sequence is 16 residues long. CDR3 DNA: TGTGCCAGCAGTCCCGGGACAGGGGCCACCTACAATGAGCAGTTCTTC. Its protein is CASSPGTGATYNEQFF.

The V gene is TRBV6-1, the J gene TRBJ2-1; TRBD1 matches 7 bases. Germline-derived CDR1 and CDR2 are MNHNS and SASEGT. The CDR3 loop spans 13 amino acids. Losses at the gene ends were 8 bases for V and 3 bases for J; bases not matched to a gene: 4. The CDR3 sequence: CASGGQNYNEQFF. CDR3 nucleotide sequence: TGTGCCAGCGGGGGACAGAACTACAATGAGCAGTTCTTC.

Written as DNA, the CDR3 is TGCAGTGCCGGGACCCTAAATTCACCCCTCCACTTT. Amino acids: CSAGTLNSPLHF. The chain joins TRBV20-1 to TRBJ1-6; maybe TRBD1 (5 bases). Germline CDR1 is DFQATT and CDR2 is SNEGSKA (reference sequence). Trimming took off 6 bases at V and 7 bases at J, with 10 bases between the two ends. The CDR3 loop spans 12 amino acids.

The rearrangement links TRBV20-1 to TRBJ2-5; TRBD2 matches 13 bases. The CDR3 covers 15 residues. V gave up 1 base and J gave up 5 bases; unmatched junction bases: 4. Germline CDR1 reads DFQATT; CDR2 reads SNEGSKA (reference sequence). The CDR3 bases are TGCAGTGCTAGAGCCGGGACTAGCGGGATGGAGACCCAGTACTTC. As protein: CSARAGTSGMETQYF.

V gene TRBV6-1 combines with J gene TRBJ1-2; D might be TRBD1 (6 bases). The CDR3 is 19 amino acids. Germline V gives CDR1 MNHNS, CDR2 SASEGT. Trimming left V 6 bases short and J 4 bases short, with 30 bases between. The DNA of the CDR3 is TGTGCCAGCAGATTGGGCAGGGACATTGCTGTGGTGCTGGTCTATGGCTACACCTTC. This codes for CASRLGRDIAVVLVYGYTF.

At least ten counts were recorded for this clonotype. The chain joins TRBV19 to TRBJ2-5; D may match TRBD1 or TRBD2 (5 bases each). V shed 5 bases and J shed 5 bases, with 21 bases lying between them. In germline, CDR1 is LNHDA, CDR2 SQIVND (reference sequence). The CDR3 is made up of 16 amino acids. The CDR3 reads CASSPQGEQRRETQYF. The CDR3 DNA follows: TGTGCCAGTAGTCCCCAAGGGGAGCAAAGAAGGGAGACCCAGTACTTC.

V usage is TRBV18 and J usage is TRBJ2-1; D is uncertain. CDR3 length: 13 amino acids. Trimming took 6 bases from V and 8 from J, leaving 14 bases between them. CDR1 and CDR2 (germline): KGHSH, LQKENI. The CDR3: CASSPGIVDEQFF. The CDR3 region has the DNA TGTGCCAGCTCTCCTGGTATTGTGGATGAGCAGTTCTTC.

CDR3 sequence (DNA): TGCAGTGCTAGACCCAGGGGACTACGATATGGCTACACCTTC. It codes for CSARPRGLRYGYTF. This sequence joins TRBV20-1 and TRBJ1-2, with a possible D match to TRBD1 (6 bases). V dropped 2 bases and J dropped 5 bases, with 15 bases sitting between them. Germline V lookup: CDR1 DFQATT, CDR2 SNEGSKA (reference sequence). The length of the CDR3 is 14 residues.

This clonotype was observed a few times. The chain recombines TRBV12-3 or TRBV12-4 with TRBJ1-1; D ambiguous. The CDR3 totals 15 residues. The ends were cut back, 2 bases at V and 2 bases at J, with 12 bases in the middle. The CDR3 loop is CASSLSPSINTEAFF. CDR3 sequence (DNA): TGTGCCAGCAGTTTATCCCCCAGTATCAACACTGAAGCTTTCTTT.

The sample holds a few counts of this clonotype. This chain joins TRBV4-2 and TRBJ1-1; weak D call: TRBD1 (6 bases). The germline V and J ends were trimmed by 1 base and 7 bases, with 19 bases remaining between them. There are 16 residues in the CDR3. Per the germline V gene, CDR1 is LGHNA and CDR2 is YNFKEQ. Written as DNA, the CDR3 is TGTGCCAGCAGCCAAGTGTTCGGGGGGCTCATTAGTGAAGCTTTCTTT. As protein: CASSQVFGGLISEAFF.

This clonotype was seen a handful of times. The chain joins TRBV12-3 or TRBV12-4 to TRBJ2-7, with TRBD1 as a possible D gene (5 bases). This CDR3 is built from 12 residues. With 7 bases removed from V and 2 bases from J, the gap between germline ends came to 9 bases. This CDR3 reads CASMGLTYEQYF. DNA for the CDR3: TGTGCCAGCATGGGGCTTACCTACGAGCAGTACTTC.

The chain combines TRBV9 with TRBJ2-1; weak D call: TRBD1 (5 bases). The V end was cut by 3 bases, the J end by 8 bases, with 15 bases between. The CDR3 has 14 residues. Germline V gene data show CDR1 as SGDLS and CDR2 as YYNGEE. CDR3 nucleotides: TGTGCCAGCAGCGCCCTATGGGGCCCCTATGAGCAGTTCTTC. This sequence encodes CASSALWGPYEQFF.

This chain connects TRBV11-2 to TRBJ2-1; D call uncertain. This CDR3 is built from 17 residues. CDR1 and CDR2 from the germline V gene are SGHAT and FQNNGV. Trimming removed 3 bases from V and 3 bases from J, with 18 bases in between. In DNA form, the CDR3 reads TGTGCCAGCAGCTTCAGACATGGCGTTTCTGTCTACAATGAGCAGTTCTTC. It specifies CASSFRHGVSVYNEQFF.

The chain links TRBV29-1 to TRBJ2-1; D gene ambiguous. V lost 3 bases, J lost 9 bases, and 9 bases lay in between. The CDR3 is 11 residues long. Germline V gene sequence: CDR1 SQVTM, CDR2 ANQGSEA. CDR3 coding DNA: TGCAGCGTTGATCGTGTGGGTGAGCAGTTCTTC. Amino acid sequence: CSVDRVGEQFF.